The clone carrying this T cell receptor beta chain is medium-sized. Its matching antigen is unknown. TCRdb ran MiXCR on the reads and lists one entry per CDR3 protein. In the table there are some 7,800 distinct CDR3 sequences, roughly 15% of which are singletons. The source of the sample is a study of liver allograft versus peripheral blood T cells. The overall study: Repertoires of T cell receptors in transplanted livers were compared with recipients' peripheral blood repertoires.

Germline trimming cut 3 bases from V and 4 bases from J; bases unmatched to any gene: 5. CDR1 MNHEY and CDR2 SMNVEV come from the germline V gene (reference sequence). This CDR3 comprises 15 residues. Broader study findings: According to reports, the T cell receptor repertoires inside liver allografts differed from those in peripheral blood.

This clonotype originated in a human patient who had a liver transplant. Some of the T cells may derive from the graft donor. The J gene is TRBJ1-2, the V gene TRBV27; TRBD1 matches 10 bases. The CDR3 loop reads CASSFETGGRYGYTF. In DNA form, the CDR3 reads TGTGCCAGCAGTTTCGAGACAGGGGGCCGCTATGGCTACACCTTC.